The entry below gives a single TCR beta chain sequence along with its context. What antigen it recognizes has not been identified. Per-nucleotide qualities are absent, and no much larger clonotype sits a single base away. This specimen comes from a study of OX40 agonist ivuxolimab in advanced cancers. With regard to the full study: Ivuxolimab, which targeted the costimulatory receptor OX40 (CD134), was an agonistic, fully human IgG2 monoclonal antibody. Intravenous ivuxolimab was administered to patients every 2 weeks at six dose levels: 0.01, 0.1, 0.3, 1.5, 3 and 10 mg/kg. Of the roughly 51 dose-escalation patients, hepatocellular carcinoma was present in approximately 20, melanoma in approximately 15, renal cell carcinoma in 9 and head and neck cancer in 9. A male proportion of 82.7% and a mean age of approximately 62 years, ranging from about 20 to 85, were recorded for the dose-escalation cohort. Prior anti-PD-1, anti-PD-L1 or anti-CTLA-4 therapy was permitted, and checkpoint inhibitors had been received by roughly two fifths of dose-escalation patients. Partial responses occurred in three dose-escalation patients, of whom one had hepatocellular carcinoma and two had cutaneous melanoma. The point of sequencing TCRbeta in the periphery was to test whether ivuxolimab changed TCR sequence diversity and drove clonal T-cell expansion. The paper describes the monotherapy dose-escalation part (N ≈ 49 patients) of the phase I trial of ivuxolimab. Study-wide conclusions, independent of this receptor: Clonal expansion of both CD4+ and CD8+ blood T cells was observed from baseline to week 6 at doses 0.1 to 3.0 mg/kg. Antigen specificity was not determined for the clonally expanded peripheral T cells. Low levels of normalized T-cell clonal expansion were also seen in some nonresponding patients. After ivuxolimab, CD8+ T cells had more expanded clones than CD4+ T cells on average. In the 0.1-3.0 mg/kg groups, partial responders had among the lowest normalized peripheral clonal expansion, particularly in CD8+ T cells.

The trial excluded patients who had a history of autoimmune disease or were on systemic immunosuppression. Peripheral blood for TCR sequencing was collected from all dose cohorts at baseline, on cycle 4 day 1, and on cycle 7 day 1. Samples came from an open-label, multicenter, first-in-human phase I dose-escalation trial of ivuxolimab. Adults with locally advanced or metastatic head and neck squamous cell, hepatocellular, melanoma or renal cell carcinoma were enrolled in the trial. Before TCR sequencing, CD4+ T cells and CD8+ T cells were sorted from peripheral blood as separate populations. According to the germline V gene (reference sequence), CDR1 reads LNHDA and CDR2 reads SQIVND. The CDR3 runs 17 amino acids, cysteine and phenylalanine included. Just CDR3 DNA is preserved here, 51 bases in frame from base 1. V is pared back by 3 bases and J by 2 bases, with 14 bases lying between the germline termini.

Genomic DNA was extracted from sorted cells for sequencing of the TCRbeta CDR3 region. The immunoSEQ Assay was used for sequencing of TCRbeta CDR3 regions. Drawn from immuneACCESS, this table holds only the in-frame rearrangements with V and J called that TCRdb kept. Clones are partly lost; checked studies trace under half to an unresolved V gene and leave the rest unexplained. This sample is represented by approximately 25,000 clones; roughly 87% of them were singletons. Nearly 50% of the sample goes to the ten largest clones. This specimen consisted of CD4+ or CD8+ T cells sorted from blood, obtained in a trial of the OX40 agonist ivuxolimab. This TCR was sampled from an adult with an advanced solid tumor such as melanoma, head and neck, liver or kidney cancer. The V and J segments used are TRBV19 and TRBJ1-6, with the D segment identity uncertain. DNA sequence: TGTGCCAGTAGTATCGCGACGGGCGAGGCCTATAATTCACCCCTCCACTTT. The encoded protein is CASSIATGEAYNSPLHF. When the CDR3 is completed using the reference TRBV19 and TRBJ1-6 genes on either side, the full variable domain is DGGITQSPKYLFRKEGQNVTLSCEQNLNHDAMYWYRQDPGQGLRLIYYSQIVNDFQKGDIAEGYSVSREKKESFPLTVTSAQKNPTAFYLCASSIATGEAYNSPLHFGNGTRLTVT.